This T cell receptor (beta chain) was captured in a study of regulatory T cells in long-lasting Graves disease. Overall study results and limits: It was possible that the small sample size reduced accuracy.

The sample's time point: newly diagnosed GD, antithyroid drugs for less than 3 months. From PBMCs, RNA was extracted and then used to make the TCR library. Graves' disease diagnosis followed American Thyroid Association guidelines. Building of the TCR beta libraries involved iRepertoire HTBI primers and Arm-PCR of CDR3 regions. Via MiXCR, TCRdb re-called the multiplex PCR reads, giving one row per CDR3 protein. The table shows about 420,000 distinct CDR3 sequences, with about 17% occurring only once. This clonotype was counted at least ten times. The antigen is not known. In addition, the sample was reused for a study of T cells in Graves' hyperthyroidism and ophthalmopathy. From that paper: Stable Graves' hyperthyroidism meant no ophthalmopathy progression within 18 months.

The TCR originated in a woman younger than 35 with Graves disease. The sample consisted of peripheral blood mononuclear cells (PBMCs), taken at new diagnosis, from a patient treated with antithyroid drugs.

DNA for the CDR3: TGCAGCGTTGAAAGAAGGGGTGGTGTGGGCAATGAGCAGTTCTTC. Translation gives CSVERRGGVGNEQFF. The V gene is TRBV29-1, the J gene TRBJ2-1, with D maybe TRBD1 (5 bases). The CDR3 contains 15 residues. V lost 2 bases to trimming and J lost 6 bases, with 17 bases between them. The germline V gene encodes CDR1 SQVTM and CDR2 ANQGSEA.